This T cell receptor (beta chain) was recorded in a study of read filtering for tumor transcriptome and immune sequencing. Across the whole study: Mean patient age was around 66 years, range roughly 45 to 85; 17 to 20 male, more than 11 female.

Germline CDR1 and CDR2: DFQATT and SNEGSKA (reference sequence). V lost 1 base and J 0 bases, leaving 10 bases between the germline ends. The CDR3 contains 15 residues. This clonotype was counted at least ten times. What it binds is not known. Points from the study as a whole: The sorted CD138-negative fraction was a mixed bone marrow immune population, not purified T cells.

From about 400 ng of RNA, a library with molecular barcoded alpha/delta and beta/gamma adaptors was made. In TCRdb, the reads were re-called with MiXCR into one record per CDR3 protein. The profile shows about 38,000 distinct CDR3 sequences, 14% of them singletons. The TCR comes from a donor aged 40 or over with multiple myeloma. V is TRBV20-1 and J is TRBJ1-5; D is unclear. Source material: a population of CD138-negative cells sorted from bone marrow. The CDR3 spells CSARVGGDSNQPQHF. The CDR3 DNA follows: TGCAGTGCTAGAGTTGGCGGAGATAGCAATCAGCCCCAGCATTTT.